Below are 21 T cell receptor beta chains sequenced from a single sample in a study of post-analysis software for immune sequencing data. Study findings and constraints: The five TRBV segments detected at higher frequency in patients than in controls included TRBV5-6, TRBV5-1 and TRBV20-1.

The antigens of these receptors remain unknown. The TCR beta cDNA libraries carried unique molecular identifiers. In TCRdb, the PCR reads were re-called with MiXCR into one record per CDR3 protein. The sample has about 260,000 distinct CDR3 sequences, approximately 34% seen once. The source material was blood. Receptors were obtained from a girl aged 5 to 17 with multiple sclerosis.

This clonotype was picked up many times. The chain combines TRBV15 with TRBJ1-2; no definite D call. The germline V gene has CDR1 LNHNV and CDR2 YYDKDF (reference sequence). CDR3 size: 14 residues. V was shortened by 0 bases and J by 4 bases, with 9 bases between the two germline ends. CDR3 bases: TGTGCCACCAGCAGAGAAGGGATTCTCTATGGCTACACCTTC. Amino acid sequence: CATSREGILYGYTF.

About this clonotype: Being one base from a much bigger clone, this may be a read error. This chain links TRBV5-1 with TRBJ2-1, with 7 bases fitting TRBD1. The CDR3 runs 14 residues. V shed 3 bases and J 5 bases; nucleotides not matched to a gene: 5. CDR1 and CDR2 from the germline V gene are SGHRS and YFSETQ. DNA of the CDR3: TGCGCCAGCAGCTGGCGACAGGGCCACAATGAGCAGTTCTTC. It codes for CASSWRQGHNEQFF.

This clonotype was picked up many times. The chain carries TRBV7-6 and TRBJ2-1; the match to TRBD2 covers 12 bases. Germline assignment: CDR1 SGHVS and CDR2 FNYEAQ. This CDR3 comprises 16 residues. V was pared by 2 bases and J by 6 bases, with 5 bases of the junction left unmatched. The DNA for the CDR3 is TGTGCCAGCAGCTTACCTAGCGGGGGGGCCGTCAATGAGCAGTTCTTC. This encodes CASSLPSGGAVNEQFF.

This chain links TRBV5-5 with TRBJ2-5; 10 nucleotides match TRBD2. The last part of the DNA fits TRBJ2-4 better; the J call may be wrong. CDR3 length: 17 residues. Germline values: CDR1 SGHKS, CDR2 YYEKEE (reference sequence). CDR3 DNA sequence: TGTGCCAGCAGCTTGGCCTATAGCGGGGGGGCCAAAAACATTCAGTACTTC. Protein sequence: CASSLAYSGGAKNIQYF.

This clonotype was detected many times. The chain employs TRBV10-3 and TRBJ1-1; no clear D. V dropped 10 bases and J dropped 0 bases, with 12 bases sitting between them. This CDR3 has 13 amino acids. Germline CDR1 ENHRY, CDR2 SYGVKD. The CDR3 sequence is CATHSRLNTEAFF. As DNA, the CDR3 is TGTGCCACCCATTCAAGGCTGAACACTGAAGCTTTCTTT.

In regard to this clonotype: One end of the junction varies from germline; a read error may be responsible. The genes are TRBV20-1 and TRBJ2-1, with D hard to call. Germline-derived CDR1 and CDR2 are DFQATT and SNEGSKA (reference sequence). The CDR3 is 11 residues long. For the CDR3, the DNA is TGCAGTGCTGGAGATAATACTGAGCAGTTCTTC. Its protein product is CSAGDNTEQFF.

As concerns this clonotype: With a much larger clone just one base away, this may be a read error. This chain links TRBV20-1 with TRBJ1-1, with D perhaps TRBD1 (6 bases). This CDR3 is built from 13 residues. Looked up from germline, CDR1 is DFQATT and CDR2 is SNEGSKA (reference sequence). Between the trimmed V and J ends, which lost 4 bases and 4 bases, there was a span of 13 bases. The CDR3 protein is CSATQGVGTEAFF. The CDR3 DNA is TGCAGTGCTACACAGGGAGTGGGCACTGAAGCTTTCTTT.

This clonotype showed up many times. The chain couples TRBV7-9 to TRBJ1-2; D is possibly TRBD1 (6 bases). V was pared by 11 bases and J by 3 bases, with 25 bases between. The CDR3 runs 16 residues. Germline assignment: CDR1 SEHNR and CDR2 FQNEAQ (reference sequence). The CDR3 region is CAGWDPGHSYYYGYTF. Here the CDR3 DNA reads TGTGCCGGGTGGGACCCGGGACACAGTTATTACTATGGCTACACCTTC.

This clonotype was recorded at least ten times. The DNA for the CDR3 is TGTGCCAGCAGCCTACTGGGCACTGAAGCTTTCTTT. Translation gives CASSLLGTEAFF. The chain recombines TRBV28 with TRBJ1-1; D ambiguous. Germline V CDR1 and CDR2: MDHEN, SYDVKM. The CDR3 is 12 residues long. Trimming took off 6 bases at V and 4 bases at J, with 9 bases between the two ends. The complete variable domain, with remaining parts taken from reference TRBV28 and TRBJ1-1, reads DVKVTQSSRYLVKRTGEKVFLECVQDMDHENMFWYRQDPGLGLRLIYFSYDVKMKEKGDIPEGYSVSREKKERFSLILESASTNQTSMYLCASSLLGTEAFFGQGTRLTVV.

The CDR3 protein is CSAKWTSYEQYF. DNA of the CDR3: TGCAGTGCTAAGTGGACTTCCTACGAGCAGTACTTC. This rearrangement joins TRBV20-1 to TRBJ2-4; D may be TRBD2 (5 bases). The end of the DNA aligns better with TRBJ2-7, so the J call may be wrong. Germline CDR1 DFQATT, CDR2 SNEGSKA (reference sequence). The CDR3 spans 12 residues.

At least ten counts were recorded for this clonotype. V gene TRBV28 combines with J gene TRBJ2-5; 8 bases map to TRBD2. This CDR3 contains 16 residues. The germline gives CDR1 MDHEN, CDR2 SYDVKM. The trim removed 3 bases at V and 5 bases at J, leaving 11 bases unmatched. The CDR3 DNA reads TGTGCCAGCAGTTTTGGCTTAGCGGGGCAGGGGGAGACCCAGTACTTC. Protein: CASSFGLAGQGETQYF.

This clonotype was seen only a few times. Relative to the germline gene, one junction end is altered; a read error may explain this. The chain couples TRBV10-3 to TRBJ2-3; 11 bases align to TRBD2. The germline V gene has CDR1 ENHRY and CDR2 SYGVKD. The CDR3 covers 16 residues. In DNA form, the CDR3 reads TGTACCATCAGTGGGGGAACTAGCGGGAGTACAGATACGCAGTATTTT. This sequence encodes CTISGGTSGSTDTQYF.

This clonotype has only one observation. CDR3 region: CSALAGSYEQYF. The CDR3 region has the DNA TGCAGCGCCCTAGCGGGATCCTACGAGCAGTACTTC. The chain is built from TRBV29-1 and TRBJ2-7; 9 bases align to TRBD2. V was clipped by 7 bases and J by 1 base; unmatched bases: 2. Germline CDR1 and CDR2: SQVTM and ANQGSEA. The CDR3 is 12 residues long.

The chain couples TRBV27 to TRBJ1-6; D unresolved. Trimming stripped 3 bases from V and 8 bases from J, with 17 bases between. Germline CDR1 MNHEY, CDR2 SMNVEV (reference sequence). The CDR3 has 16 residues. For the CDR3, the DNA is TGTGCCAGCAGTTTTGGCAGCGTCTCTTATGATTCACCCCTCCACTTT. Its translation: CASSFGSVSYDSPLHF.

The table lists this clonotype with a count of one. The chain uses TRBV5-5 and TRBJ2-4; 9 positions match TRBD2. V trimming: 4 bases; J trimming: 3 bases; junction bases outside the gene matches: 11. The CDR3 runs to 17 residues. Germline-derived CDR1 and CDR2 are SGHKS and YYEKEE (reference sequence). CDR3 nucleotide sequence: TGTGCCAGCAGCAGGGCTAGCGGGAATTTGGGCAAAAACATTCAGTACTTC. As protein: CASSRASGNLGKNIQYF. Drawing the rest from reference TRBV5-5 and TRBJ2-4, the complete variable domain is DAGVTQSPTHLIKTRGQQVTLRCSPISGHKSVSWYQQVLGQGPQFIFQYYEKEERGRGNFPDRFSARQFPNYSSELNVNALLLGDSALYLCASSRASGNLGKNIQYFGAGTRLSVL.

To note about this clonotype: This clone may be a read error of a much larger clone one base away. Here the CDR3 reads CASSLYRGNYSYTF. The CDR3 nucleotides are TGTGCCAGCAGCTTATACAGGGGGAACTATAGCTACACCTTC. This chain joins TRBV7-9 and TRBJ1-2; 8 bases agree with TRBD1. Germline CDR1 is SEHNR and CDR2 is FQNEAQ (reference sequence). The CDR3 length is 14 residues.

The rearrangement joins TRBV4-2 to TRBJ2-1; D gene unclear. The V end was cut by 1 base, the J end by 4 bases, with 11 bases between. Germline V gene data show CDR1 as LGHNA and CDR2 as YNFKEQ. The CDR3 is made up of 15 amino acids. CDR3 amino acids: CASSQGVPAYNEQFF. The DNA of the CDR3 is TGTGCCAGCAGCCAAGGGGTTCCGGCTTACAATGAGCAGTTCTTC.

This clonotype was counted a single time. The chain uses TRBV6-1 and TRBJ2-5; 8 nucleotides line up with TRBD1. Germline loops: CDR1 MNHNS, CDR2 SASEGT. V lost 3 bases to trimming and J lost 0 bases; unmatched junction nucleotides: 3. This CDR3 spans 15 amino acids. The CDR3 region is CASSDRTGYQETQYF. The CDR3 DNA is TGTGCCAGCAGTGATCGGACAGGGTACCAAGAGACCCAGTACTTC.

There are many counts of this clonotype. The chain links TRBV20-1 to TRBJ2-5, with 7 bases identical to TRBD2. J was trimmed by 5 bases and V by 6 bases; bases with no gene match: 9. The V gene's germline CDR1 is DFQATT and CDR2 SNEGSKA (reference sequence). The CDR3 is 13 residues long. DNA for the CDR3: TGCAGTGCCCCCGCGGGGGTAATGGAGACCCAGTACTTC. Its translation is CSAPAGVMETQYF.

Of note for this clonotype: This may arise from a read error, as a much more abundant clone is one base away. The rearrangement links TRBV27 to TRBJ2-1, with D perhaps TRBD2 (6 bases). From germline, CDR1 is MNHEY and CDR2 SMNVEV (reference sequence). CDR3 length equals 12 residues. V lost 11 bases and J lost 5, with 13 bases in between. The CDR3 reads CAGAGLDNEQFF. In DNA, the CDR3 is TGTGCCGGCGCGGGACTCGACAATGAGCAGTTCTTC.

This clonotype has at least ten counts. The chain recombines TRBV20-1 with TRBJ1-1; TRBD1 aligns across 10 bases. Germline CDR1 DFQATT, CDR2 SNEGSKA (reference sequence). There are 14 residues in the CDR3. J gave up 2 bases and V 4 bases, and 4 bases lay outside the gene matches. The DNA for the CDR3 is TGCAGTGCTAATGACAGGGGGCATAACACTGAAGCTTTCTTT. Translated, it gives CSANDRGHNTEAFF.